These 9 T cell receptor beta chains were all obtained from the same sample, sequenced in a study of cytomegalovirus exposure and HLA in healthy donors (dated by TCRdb to the late 2010s). Receptors were amplified or captured by the immunoSEQ multiplex PCR assay. For the multiplex PCR, a mixture combining 60 forward primers for TCR Vbeta segments and 13 reverse primers for TCR Jbeta segments was used. TCRdb took this table from immuneACCESS and kept in-frame rearrangements with V and J called. Such tables lack part of the clones; where checked against another copy, unresolved V genes explain under half of the gap, and the rest is unexplained. This sample lists approximately 160,000 clones; around four fifths were detected once. Of the sample, more than 0.75% falls within the top ten clones. The sequenced material came from PBMCs. These receptor sequences come from a girl aged 2 to 10 in good health and CMV-seropositive.

This clone has only a few counts. The chain employs TRBV4-1 and TRBJ1-1, with TRBD1 matching over 7 bases. This CDR3 has 15 amino acids. V was clipped by 0 bases and J by 8 bases; unmatched bases: 9. CDR1 is MGHRA, CDR2 YSYEKL, per germline. The DNA of the CDR3 is TGCGCCAGCAGCCAAGATGGGACAGATAGGTGGGAAGCTTTCTTT. The encoded protein is CASSQDGTDRWEAFF.

The rearrangement links TRBV19 to TRBJ2-2, with 7 bases aligning to TRBD1. In germline, CDR1 is LNHDA, CDR2 SQIVND (reference sequence). The CDR3 spans 15 residues. The trim removed 5 bases at V and 5 bases at J, leaving 8 bases unmatched. The chain's CDR3 is CASSPNRGWTGELFF. In nucleotides, the CDR3 is TGTGCCAGTAGTCCGAACAGGGGTTGGACCGGGGAGCTGTTTTTT. The whole variable domain, filled in from reference TRBV19 and TRBJ2-2, reads DGGITQSPKYLFRKEGQNVTLSCEQNLNHDAMYWYRQDPGQGLRLIYYSQIVNDFQKGDIAEGYSVSREKKESFPLTVTSAQKNPTAFYLCASSPNRGWTGELFFGEGSRLTVL.

V is TRBV7-9 and J is TRBJ2-2; D is unclear. The CDR3 totals 15 residues. Between the trimmed V and J ends, which lost 2 bases and 3 bases, there was a span of 10 bases. CDR1 is SEHNR, CDR2 FQNEAQ, per germline (reference sequence). The CDR3 here is CASSLRPRDTGELFF. The CDR3 nucleotides read TGTGCCAGCAGCTTACGACCTCGGGACACCGGGGAGCTGTTTTTT.

The V gene is TRBV5-1, the J gene TRBJ2-7, with 9 bases identical to TRBD1. Germline lookup yields CDR1 SGHRS and CDR2 YFSETQ. Germline trimming cut 4 bases from V and 2 bases from J; bases unmatched to any gene: 7. The CDR3 has 15 residues. The CDR3 region has the DNA TGCGCCAGCAGCCGGACGGGGACAGGGCCCTACGAGCAGTACTTC. Its translation: CASSRTGTGPYEQYF.

The chain links TRBV29-1 to TRBJ2-5; 7 positions match TRBD1. The ends lost 4 bases at V and 4 bases at J; junction bases unmatched: 9. Germline CDR1 SQVTM, CDR2 ANQGSEA. The CDR3 loop spans 14 amino acids. This chain's CDR3 is CSVADRALRETQYF. The CDR3 DNA follows: TGCAGCGTTGCTGACAGGGCCCTAAGAGAGACCCAGTACTTC.

V and J are TRBV2 and TRBJ2-1, with 7 bases matching TRBD1. This CDR3 is built from 15 residues. V dropped 6 bases and J dropped 4; count of bases not matched to a gene: 9. CDR1 and CDR2 from the germline V gene are SNHLY and FYNNEI. The CDR3 DNA sequence: TGTGCCAGCAGGGATAAGGGGGCAGGGTACAATGAGCAGTTCTTC. This codes for CASRDKGAGYNEQFF. Full variable domain (outside the CDR3, taken from reference TRBV2 and TRBJ2-1): EPEVTQTPSHQVTQMGQEVILRCVPISNHLYFYWYRQILGQKVEFLVSFYNNEISEKSEIFDDQFSVERPDGSNFTLKIRSTKLEDSAMYFCASRDKGAGYNEQFFGPGTRLTVL.

This sequence joins TRBV4-2 and TRBJ2-1; 8 bases agree with TRBD2. This CDR3 is 17 amino acids long. From germline, CDR1 is LGHNA and CDR2 YNFKEQ. V lost 2 bases to trimming and J lost 2 bases; unmatched junction nucleotides: 8. CDR3 sequence (DNA): TGTGCCAGCAGCCAATCAAGCGGGAGCCTCACCTACAATGAGCAGTTCTTC. It encodes CASSQSSGSLTYNEQFF.

The gene calls are TRBV30 and TRBJ1-2; 7 positions match TRBD1. Germline V gene sequence: CDR1 GTSNPN, CDR2 SVGIG (reference sequence). Losses at the gene ends were 2 bases for V and 4 bases for J; bases not matched to a gene: 16. CDR3 size: 17 residues. The CDR3 here is CAWSSGTVGWPSYGYTF. The CDR3 DNA reads as TGTGCCTGGAGTTCCGGGACAGTGGGATGGCCCTCCTATGGCTACACCTTC.

The chain is built from TRBV14 and TRBJ2-7, with D perhaps matching TRBD2 (6 bases). Per germline, CDR1 SGHDN and CDR2 FVKESK. V lost 4 bases, J lost 6 bases, and 16 bases lay in between. The CDR3 runs 14 residues. CDR3 nucleotides: TGTGCCAGCAGCCCTAGCGACCTTTTATTCGAGCAGTACTTC. It specifies CASSPSDLLFEQYF.